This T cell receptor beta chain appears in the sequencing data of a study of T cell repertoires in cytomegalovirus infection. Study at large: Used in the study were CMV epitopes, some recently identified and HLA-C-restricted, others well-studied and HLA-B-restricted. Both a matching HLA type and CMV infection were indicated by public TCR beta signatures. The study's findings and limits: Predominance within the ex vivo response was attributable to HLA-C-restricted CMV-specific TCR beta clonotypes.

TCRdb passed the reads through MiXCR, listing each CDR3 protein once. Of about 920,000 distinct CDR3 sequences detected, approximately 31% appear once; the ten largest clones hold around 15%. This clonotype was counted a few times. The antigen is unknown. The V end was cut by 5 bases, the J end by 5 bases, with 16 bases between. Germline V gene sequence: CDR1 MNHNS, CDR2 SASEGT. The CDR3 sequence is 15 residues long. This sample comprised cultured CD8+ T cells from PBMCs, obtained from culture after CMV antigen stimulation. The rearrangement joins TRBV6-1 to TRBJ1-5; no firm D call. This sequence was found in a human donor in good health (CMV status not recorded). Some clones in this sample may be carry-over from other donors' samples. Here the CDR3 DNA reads TGTGCCAGCAGTTCCTTGGGCATATCGCATCAGCCCCAGCATTTT. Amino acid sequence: CASSSLGISHQPQHF.